The sample holds many counts of the clone carrying this T cell receptor (beta chain). This sample is drawn from a study of identical twins. A universal primer site came from template switching; cDNA carried unique molecular identifiers. MiXCR, run by TCRdb on the 5' RACE reads, gives a single entry per CDR3 protein. There are 450,000 or so distinct CDR3 sequences in the sample; less than 20% occur only once, and more than 10% lies in the top ten. CDR1 and CDR2 (germline): MNHEY, SVGAGI. The J segment lost 2 bases and the V segment lost 2 bases, leaving 3 bases of the junction unmatched. This CDR3 is 14 amino acids long.

The clonotype was recovered from a man aged 50-59 years in good health. The rearrangement joins TRBV6-5 to TRBJ2-7; TRBD1 aligns across 7 bases. Sequenced material: naive T cells sorted from blood. The CDR3 coding sequence is TGTGCCAGCAGTTACAGTACAGGGGCCTACGAGCAGTACTTC. This translates into CASSYSTGAYEQYF.